Sequencing of this TCR beta chain was carried out in a study of cytotoxic CD8 clonotypes in ibrutinib-treated CLL. Study findings and constraints: Public clonotypes showed up rarely, and on treatment they shrank or held steady.

As regards this clone: Antigen: not known.

Extraction of around 2.2 micrograms of genomic DNA from cryopreserved PBMCs supplied material for TCR beta libraries. The planned depth of sequencing spanned 1 in 200,000 to 1 in 1 million T cells. The data were produced by immunoSEQ multiplex PCR, yet TCRdb's version contains in-frame clones alone and is incomplete. This sample has around 310,000 clones; about 80% occur once, and the top ten carry 5% to 7%. Germline lookup yields CDR1 SGHVS and CDR2 FQNEAQ. This CDR3 region has 16 residues. J lost 1 base, V lost 1 base, and 6 bases had no gene match. The chain uses TRBV7-8 and TRBJ2-5; 7 nucleotides align to TRBD2. The source material was PBMCs, sampled before ibrutinib treatment. The receptor's source is a human donor with chronic lymphocytic leukemia. For the CDR3, the DNA is TGTGCCAGCAGCTTAGTCACTAGCGCCCTCCAAGAGACCCAGTACTTC. Amino acid sequence: CASSLVTSALQETQYF.